The clone carrying this TCR beta chain was seen a few times. Its antigen is not identified. TCRdb independently ran MiXCR on the reads; one entry per CDR3 protein. The sample includes roughly 990,000 distinct CDR3 sequences, more than 25% of them seen just once. Germline CDR1 MNHEY, CDR2 SVGEGT. Trimming pared 4 bases from V and 2 bases from J, leaving 13 bases between. CDR3 size: 15 residues. This specimen belongs to a study of T cell repertoires in cytomegalovirus infection. For the study at large: Indicated by public TCR beta signatures were CMV infection and matching HLA type.

Study results and limitations: Within the response measured ex vivo, HLA-C-restricted CMV-specific TCR beta clonotypes were dominant.

The origin of this receptor is a human donor in good health (CMV status not recorded). Some clones in this sample may be carry-over from other donors' samples. V gene TRBV6-2 or TRBV6-3 combines with J gene TRBJ2-3; possible D gene TRBD1, 5 bases. Source: cultured CD8+ T cells from PBMCs, taken from culture after CMV antigen stimulation. CDR3 DNA sequence: TGTGCCAGCAGTTTTCGGACATGGCCCACAGATACGCAGTATTTT. This translates into CASSFRTWPTDTQYF.